This TCR beta chain was sequenced in a study of shared T cell receptors in the human thymus. Sequenced by immunoSEQ multiplex PCR; TCRdb stores in-frame clones only, minus some. The data show about 540,000 clones, around three quarters seen once. Germline values: CDR1 GTSNPN, CDR2 SVGIG (reference sequence). CDR3 size: 13 residues. Trimming left V 3 bases short and J 8 bases short, with 16 bases between. This clone was recorded a few times. These data are also associated with another study on human thymus T cells.

The TCR originated in a boy in the first two years of life with a congenital heart defect. The sample was thymocytes. V gene TRBV30 combines with J gene TRBJ1-2; a weak D match, TRBD1 (6 bases). CDR3 amino acids: CAWSLRGPRGYTF. The CDR3 DNA follows: TGTGCCTGGAGCCTGCGGGGGCCGCGGGGCTACACCTTC.